The text below deals with one T cell receptor (beta chain). The data were taken from a study of blood T cell repertoires in COVID-19. The germline gives CDR1 MNHEY, CDR2 SVGAGI. The junction had 2 bases not matched to a gene; V was cut back by 5 bases and J by 1 base. The CDR3 totals 15 residues. Per the study methods: Amplification of reference gene primers provided the estimated nucleated cell counts. Measured with immunoSEQ multiplex PCR; TCRdb has only the in-frame clones, and not every one. V, J and clone size reflect that table, while D and trimming were determined from the DNA. The sample contains 90,000 to 120,000 clones, 65% to 80% of which appear only once.

This clonotype was obtained from a man between 65 and 85 years old with acute or convalescent COVID-19. V usage is TRBV6-5 and J usage is TRBJ2-5; the match to TRBD2 covers 12 bases. Sequencing was performed on peripheral blood. CDR3 sequence (DNA): TGTGCCAGCAGTACGACTAGCGGGGGCCAAGAGACCCAGTACTTC. Protein product: CASSTTSGGQETQYF.